What follows are 32 T cell receptor beta chains derived from one specimen sequenced in a study of blood T cell repertoires in COVID-19. Sequencing was performed with immunoSEQ multiplex PCR; in TCRdb, only in-frame clones are kept and a portion is missing. The data contain roughly 260,000 clones, 87% of them singletons. The sequenced material came from PBMCs or T cells enriched from blood (not recorded which). The receptors come from a woman aged 30 to 39 with acute COVID-19.

This clone was recorded only once. The genes are TRBV6-1 and TRBJ1-3, with 9 bases lining up with TRBD1. The CDR3 length is 17 residues. Germline CDR1 is MNHNS and CDR2 is SASEGT. V shed 2 bases, J shed 0 bases, and the junction held 5 bases outside the gene matches. This CDR3 is CASSEQGTGYSGNTIYF. The DNA for the CDR3 is TGTGCCAGCAGTGAACAAGGGACAGGGTACTCTGGAAACACCATATATTTT.

The chain recombines TRBV7-2 with TRBJ2-1, with 9 bases fitting TRBD1. Germline V gene sequence: CDR1 SGHTA, CDR2 FQGNSA. V trimming: 0 bases; J trimming: 13 bases; junction bases outside the gene matches: 13. The CDR3 contains 16 residues. The CDR3 DNA follows: TGTGCCAGCAGCTTAGCGACAGGGGGGACCACCGGGATACAGTTCTTC. Its protein product is CASSLATGGTTGIQFF.

The chain is built from TRBV5-1 and TRBJ1-3; tentative D call: TRBD1 (6 bases). Per the germline V gene, CDR1 is SGHRS and CDR2 is YFSETQ. V was shortened by 0 bases and J by 0 bases, with 13 bases between the two germline ends. This CDR3 comprises 17 residues. CDR3 region: CASSLDRVTSSGNTIYF. The CDR3 DNA follows: TGCGCCAGCAGCTTGGACAGGGTTACTTCCTCTGGAAACACCATATATTTT.

This chain links TRBV29-1 with TRBJ1-1; the D is unclear. Germline V gene data show CDR1 as SQVTM and CDR2 as ANQGSEA. Trimming cost V 7 bases and J 2 bases, with 14 bases left between them. CDR3 length: 13 residues. CDR3 sequence (DNA): TGCAGCGCCCTAATCCCCTTTAACACTGAAGCTTTCTTT. Protein product: CSALIPFNTEAFF.

V usage is TRBV6-4 and J usage is TRBJ1-1, with unresolved D. This CDR3 spans 13 amino acids. Deletions cut 8 bases from V and 4 bases from J, with 14 bases between. In germline, CDR1 is MRHNA, CDR2 SNTAGT. CDR3 loop: CASGREVGTEAFF. CDR3 DNA: TGTGCCAGCGGGAGGGAAGTGGGCACTGAAGCTTTCTTT.

The V call is TRBV9, the J call TRBJ1-1; 11 bases match TRBD1. Germline V CDR1 and CDR2: SGDLS, YYNGEE. With V trimmed by 3 bases and J by 4 bases, 2 bases remained unmatched. The CDR3 consists of 14 residues. Here the CDR3 DNA reads TGTGCCAGCAGCGCCGGGACAGGGGGCACTGAAGCTTTCTTT. Amino acids: CASSAGTGGTEAFF.

The chain uses TRBV3-1 (or the pseudogene TRBV3-2) and TRBJ2-7; 9 nucleotides line up with TRBD1. Trimming cost V 4 bases and J 6 bases; bases outside gene matches: 10. CDR1 LGHDT and CDR2 YNNKEL come from the germline V gene (reference sequence). CDR3 length: 15 residues. CDR3 residues: CASSPVGDRVFEQYF. The CDR3 nucleotides read TGTGCCAGCAGCCCAGTTGGGGACAGGGTTTTCGAGCAGTACTTC.

The chain couples TRBV3-1 (or the pseudogene TRBV3-2) to TRBJ2-3; 12 nucleotides align to TRBD2. The junction had 5 bases not matched to a gene; V was cut back by 4 bases and J by 0 bases. CDR3 length: 17 amino acids. Germline-derived CDR1 and CDR2 are LGHDT and YNNKEL (reference sequence). DNA of the CDR3: TGTGCCAGCAGCCCTAGCGGGGGGGGACATAGCACAGATACGCAGTATTTT. It yields the protein CASSPSGGGHSTDTQYF.

This chain joins TRBV11-2 and TRBJ2-5; 8 nucleotides align to TRBD2. The CDR3 consists of 18 residues. Trimming removed 0 bases from V and 0 bases from J; junction bases left unmatched: 9. Per the germline V gene, CDR1 is SGHAT and CDR2 is FQNNGV. CDR3 coding DNA: TGTGCCAGCAGCTTAGATGGGGGTAGCGGGGTGTACCAAGAGACCCAGTACTTC. Its protein is CASSLDGGSGVYQETQYF.

The chain joins TRBV7-6 to TRBJ2-3, with D perhaps matching TRBD2 (7 bases). The CDR3 totals 17 residues. V gave up 5 bases and J gave up 6 bases, with 24 bases separating them. CDR1 is SGHVS, CDR2 FNYEAQ, per germline. The DNA for the CDR3 is TGTGCCAGCAGCCGCTTTGGAGGGGGGGGCACCGTGGATACGCAGTATTTT. Its protein is CASSRFGGGGTVDTQYF. Combining the CDR3 with reference TRBV7-6 and TRBJ2-3 gives the whole variable domain GAGVSQSPRYKVTKRGQDVALRCDPISGHVSLYWYRQALGQGPEFLTYFNYEAQQDKSGLPNDRFSAERPEGSISTLTIQRTEQRDSAMYRCASSRFGGGGTVDTQYFGPGTRLTVL.

CDR3 coding DNA: TGTGCCAGCAGCTTGGCCCGGGGAGCGTTCTACGAGCAGTACTTC. It is translated as CASSLARGAFYEQYF. This chain connects TRBV5-4 to TRBJ2-7; D may be TRBD2 (5 bases). V was cut by 0 bases and J by 3 bases, with 13 bases left in between. The CDR3 extends over 15 amino acids. Germline-derived CDR1 and CDR2 are SGHNT and YYREEE (reference sequence).

This chain uses TRBV10-1 with TRBJ2-2, with D maybe TRBD2 (5 bases). CDR3 length: 15 residues. Deletions cut 8 bases from V and 2 bases from J, with 15 bases between. Germline lookup yields CDR1 WNHNN and CDR2 SYGVQD (reference sequence). CDR3 amino acids: CASSGGLLNTGELFF. The CDR3 region has the DNA TGCGCCAGCTCTGGAGGACTCTTAAACACCGGGGAGCTGTTTTTT.

CDR3 sequence reads: CASSFGGHNQPQHF. As DNA, the CDR3 is TGTGCCAGCAGTTTTGGCGGGCACAATCAGCCCCAGCATTTT. The chain uses TRBV28 and TRBJ1-5; D remains ambiguous. Per the germline V gene, CDR1 is MDHEN and CDR2 is SYDVKM. CDR3 length equals 14 residues. V was clipped by 3 bases and J by 3 bases, with 9 bases between them. The whole variable domain, filled in from reference TRBV28 and TRBJ1-5, reads DVKVTQSSRYLVKRTGEKVFLECVQDMDHENMFWYRQDPGLGLRLIYFSYDVKMKEKGDIPEGYSVSREKKERFSLILESASTNQTSMYLCASSFGGHNQPQHFGDGTRLSIL.

This chain joins TRBV11-3 and TRBJ1-6; TRBD1 aligns across 7 bases. Unmatched junction bases numbered 13, after V lost 7 bases and J lost 7 bases. The CDR3 covers 16 residues. CDR1 SGHNT and CDR2 YENEEA come from the germline V gene. The CDR3 DNA is TGTGCCAGCATCAAAATCCTACAGGGGCAGAATTCACCCCTCCACTTT. It translates to CASIKILQGQNSPLHF.

This chain joins TRBV7-2 and TRBJ1-1, with D possibly matching TRBD1 (6 bases). V gave up 4 bases and J gave up 7 bases, with 19 bases separating them. CDR1 is SGHTA, CDR2 FQGNSA, per germline. The CDR3 has 15 amino acids. CDR3 residues: CASSSKQGEPGEAFF. In DNA form, the CDR3 reads TGTGCCAGCAGCTCGAAACAGGGTGAGCCAGGTGAAGCTTTCTTT.

This chain's CDR3 is CASGLEAFF. Here the CDR3 DNA reads TGTGCCAGCGGCCTTGAAGCTTTCTTT. The V gene is TRBV12-3 or TRBV12-4, the J gene TRBJ1-1; D not certain. CDR3 length: 9 residues. The ends were cut back, 8 bases at V and 7 bases at J, with 5 bases in the middle.

The V and J genes are TRBV24-1 and TRBJ2-5; weak D call: TRBD1 (6 bases). V was shortened by 4 bases and J by 5 bases, with 16 bases between the two germline ends. The CDR3 extends over 15 amino acids. Per germline, CDR1 KGHDR and CDR2 SFDVKD. The CDR3 DNA sequence: TGTGCCACCAGTGACCCACAGGGTGGAATTGAGACCCAGTACTTC. Amino acid sequence: CATSDPQGGIETQYF.

The chain is built from TRBV4-3 and TRBJ1-1; 7 bases align to TRBD1. The germline V gene encodes CDR1 LGHNA and CDR2 YSLEER. This CDR3 has 15 amino acids. The V gene end was trimmed by 7 bases and the J gene end by 0 bases; junction bases not matched to a gene: 8. CDR3 sequence (DNA): TGCGCCAGCACAGGGGACAGAGACTTGAACACTGAAGCTTTCTTT. As protein: CASTGDRDLNTEAFF.

The J gene is TRBJ2-1, the V gene TRBV4-2, with TRBD2 identical over 11 bases. From germline, CDR1 is LGHNA and CDR2 YNFKEQ. CDR3 length: 15 amino acids. Trimming cost V 4 bases and J 7 bases; bases outside gene matches: 6. The CDR3 DNA is TGTGCCAGCAGCCTAGCGGGGGGGCTGGGGAATGAGCAGTTCTTC. Residues: CASSLAGGLGNEQFF.

The rearrangement uses TRBV27 and TRBJ2-1; 9 bases are shared with TRBD1. V trimming: 9 bases; J trimming: 2 bases; junction bases outside the gene matches: 5. CDR1 is MNHEY and CDR2 is SMNVEV in the germline V gene (reference sequence). The CDR3 is 14 amino acids. The chain's CDR3 is CASRDREAYNEQFF. CDR3 sequence (DNA): TGTGCCAGTAGGGACAGGGAAGCCTACAATGAGCAGTTCTTC.

The chain couples TRBV19 to TRBJ2-3; 12 nucleotides agree with TRBD2. This CDR3 has 21 amino acids. J gave up 2 bases and V 1 base, and 16 bases lay outside the gene matches. In germline, CDR1 is LNHDA, CDR2 SQIVND (reference sequence). The CDR3: CASSIGFWASGGALPTDTQYF. CDR3 sequence (DNA): TGTGCCAGTAGTATAGGTTTTTGGGCTAGCGGGGGGGCCCTACCCACAGATACGCAGTATTTT.

This rearrangement joins TRBV11-2 to TRBJ1-2; D unclear. The V end was cut by 5 bases, the J end by 8 bases, with 12 bases between. CDR1 is SGHAT, CDR2 FQNNGV, per germline. There are 12 residues in the CDR3. CDR3 DNA: TGTGCCAGCAGCGAAACGCAGTTGGGCTACACCTTC. Protein product: CASSETQLGYTF. The full variable domain, its missing parts supplied by reference TRBV11-2 and TRBJ1-2, is EAGVAQSPRYKIIEKRQSVAFWCNPISGHATLYWYQQILGQGPKLLIQFQNNGVVDDSQLPKDRFSAERLKGVDSTLKIQPAKLEDSAVYLCASSETQLGYTFGSGTRLTVV.

The rearrangement joins TRBV24-1 to TRBJ2-2, with D possibly matching TRBD2 (7 bases). V lost 5 bases and J 6 bases, leaving 12 bases between the germline ends. Per the germline V gene, CDR1 is KGHDR and CDR2 is SFDVKD. The CDR3 is 14 amino acids. This CDR3 is CATSGAGAAGELFF. DNA of the CDR3: TGTGCCACCAGTGGCGCGGGGGCTGCCGGGGAGCTGTTTTTT.

The chain is built from TRBV5-8 and TRBJ2-7, with D unclear. There are 12 residues in the CDR3. V was trimmed by 0 bases and J by 2 bases, leaving 3 bases between them. The germline CDR1 and CDR2 sequences are SGHTS and YDEGEE. This CDR3 is CASSLVAYEQYF. The CDR3, as DNA: TGTGCCAGCAGCTTGGTAGCCTACGAGCAGTACTTC.

About this clone: Other DNA sequences from this sample encode an identical CDR3 as well. This chain joins TRBV27 and TRBJ1-2; D gene unclear. The CDR3 has 12 residues. Germline V gene lookup returns CDR1 MNHEY and CDR2 SMNVEV (reference sequence). The V end was cut by 3 bases, the J end by 4 bases, with 6 bases between. The CDR3 DNA reads as TGTGCCAGCAGTTTGAGTGGCTATGGCTACACCTTC. This gives the protein CASSLSGYGYTF.

The chain uses TRBV12-3 or TRBV12-4 and TRBJ1-2; unclear D gene. The length of the CDR3 is 13 residues. V was cut by 3 bases and J by 0 bases, with 5 bases left in between. The DNA for the CDR3 is TGTGCCAGCAGTTTGGGAGCTAACTATGGCTACACCTTC. Translated, it gives CASSLGANYGYTF.

The chain links TRBV19 to TRBJ2-3; possible D gene TRBD1, 5 bases. Trimming removed 9 bases at V and 4 bases at J, with 14 bases between. The CDR3 length is 13 residues. Germline loops: CDR1 LNHDA, CDR2 SQIVND (reference sequence). The DNA of the CDR3 is TGTGCCAGCAACCAGGGAATAGCAGATACGCAGTATTTT. Translating gives CASNQGIADTQYF.

This chain links TRBV2 with TRBJ2-1; 13 nucleotides align to TRBD2. With V trimmed by 4 bases and J by 5 bases, 2 bases remained unmatched. Germline CDR1 is SNHLY and CDR2 is FYNNEI. The CDR3 length is 15 residues. The CDR3 here is CASSATSGGDNEQFF. DNA for the CDR3: TGTGCCAGCAGTGCAACTAGCGGGGGGGACAATGAGCAGTTCTTC.

V is TRBV19 and J is TRBJ1-2; 10 nucleotides line up with TRBD1. Per the germline V gene, CDR1 is LNHDA and CDR2 is SQIVND (reference sequence). V gave up 7 bases and J gave up 6 bases; unmatched junction bases: 17. CDR3 length: 17 amino acids. The CDR3 bases are TGTGCCAGTACCACTAGACAGGGGGCCCCCACAGGCGATGGCTACACCTTC. Protein sequence: CASTTRQGAPTGDGYTF.

This chain links TRBV29-1 with TRBJ2-3, with 13 bases aligning to TRBD2. This CDR3 spans 16 amino acids. V lost 6 bases, J lost 4 bases, and 10 bases stayed unmatched. Germline V lookup: CDR1 SQVTM, CDR2 ANQGSEA. DNA for the CDR3: TGCAGCGTCCTCGGGACTAGCGGGGATCTGGCAGATACGCAGTATTTT. Protein sequence: CSVLGTSGDLADTQYF.

The rearrangement uses TRBV5-4 and TRBJ1-1, with TRBD1 matching over 7 bases. The trim removed 0 bases at V and 0 bases at J, leaving 2 bases unmatched. Looked up from germline, CDR1 is SGHNT and CDR2 is YYREEE (reference sequence). The CDR3 is 15 residues long. CDR3 loop: CASSLATGMNTEAFF. The CDR3 nucleotides read TGTGCCAGCAGCTTGGCGACAGGGATGAACACTGAAGCTTTCTTT.

V is TRBV7-2 and J is TRBJ1-2, with TRBD1 identical over 11 bases. Per germline, CDR1 SGHTA and CDR2 FQGNSA. V was pared by 2 bases and J by 5 bases, with 7 bases of the junction left unmatched. The CDR3 consists of 16 residues. CDR3 in DNA: TGTGCCAGCAGCTTATATGCGGACAGGGGGCGGTATGGCTACACCTTC. This sequence encodes CASSLYADRGRYGYTF.